One and the same sample provided the 19 T cell receptor beta chains below, sequenced in a study of T cell repertoires in cytomegalovirus infection. Antigens for these TCRs are unknown. One entry per CDR3 protein, called by TCRdb with MiXCR from the reads. The sample shows about half a million distinct CDR3 sequences, about 44% of them seen only once. The sequencing here drew on cultured PBMCs, taken from culture after CMV antigen stimulation. All receptors come from a human donor in good health (CMV status not recorded). Some clones in this sample may be carry-over from other donors' samples.

The rearrangement joins TRBV7-2 to TRBJ1-1, with D perhaps TRBD1 (6 bases). Trimming took 3 bases from V and 4 from J, leaving 18 bases between them. Germline V CDR1 and CDR2: SGHTA, FQGNSA. The CDR3 loop spans 16 amino acids. The CDR3 region is CASSFAPPQGSTEAFF. The CDR3 coding sequence is TGTGCCAGCAGCTTTGCCCCGCCCCAGGGGAGCACTGAAGCTTTCTTT.

The chain is built from TRBV6-6 and TRBJ2-3; 8 bases agree with TRBD1. Losses at the gene ends were 6 bases for V and 6 bases for J; bases not matched to a gene: 11. This CDR3 spans 15 amino acids. CDR1 and CDR2 from the germline V gene are MNHNY and SVGAGI (reference sequence). Here the CDR3 reads CASSPGQGLFDTQYF. As DNA, the CDR3 is TGTGCCAGCAGCCCCGGACAGGGATTATTCGATACGCAGTATTTT.

This rearrangement joins TRBV27 to TRBJ2-6; the D call may be TRBD1 or TRBD2 (6 bases each). Germline-derived CDR1 and CDR2 are MNHEY and SMNVEV (reference sequence). The V gene lost 7 bases and the J gene lost 0 bases, with 13 bases spanning the gap. The CDR3 consists of 16 residues. CDR3 nucleotides: TGTGCCAGCACCTCCCGGGGGCTCTCTGGGGCCAACGTCCTGACTTTC. Its protein is CASTSRGLSGANVLTF.

Many counts were recorded for this clonotype. The V and J genes are TRBV7-9 and TRBJ2-7, with TRBD1 as a possible D gene (6 bases). Deletions cut 3 bases from V and 3 bases from J, with 18 bases between. This CDR3 is built from 16 residues. In germline, CDR1 is SEHNR, CDR2 FQNEAQ (reference sequence). The CDR3 sequence is CASSFESGTPFYEQYF. For the CDR3, the DNA is TGTGCCAGCAGCTTTGAGTCAGGGACACCATTCTACGAGCAGTACTTC.

This sequence joins TRBV6-6 and TRBJ2-1, with TRBD1 identical over 8 bases. Germline-derived CDR1 and CDR2 are MNHNY and SVGAGI (reference sequence). The J segment lost 0 bases and the V segment lost 7 bases, leaving 5 bases of the junction unmatched. This CDR3 comprises 15 residues. The CDR3 reads CASNRQGRSYNEQFF. DNA of the CDR3: TGTGCCAGCAACCGACAGGGGCGCTCCTACAATGAGCAGTTCTTC.

Notes on this clonotype: Germline and junction disagree at one end, which may indicate a read error. The chain employs TRBV12-3 or TRBV12-4 and TRBJ2-5; D might be TRBD1 (6 bases). The CDR3 contains 13 residues. CDR3 coding DNA: TGTGCCAGCAGGGTTACAGGGCAAGAGACCCGGTACTTC. Encoded protein: CASRVTGQETRYF.

The chain recombines TRBV2 with TRBJ2-3, with D perhaps matching TRBD1 (6 bases). The CDR3 covers 13 residues. CDR1 and CDR2 (germline): SNHLY, FYNNEI. Between the trimmed V and J ends, which lost 9 bases and 2 bases, there was a span of 12 bases. For the CDR3, the DNA is TGTGCCAGTCACAGGGTGTTCACAGATACGCAGTATTTT. Translating gives CASHRVFTDTQYF. The whole variable domain, remainder taken from reference TRBV2 and TRBJ2-3, is EPEVTQTPSHQVTQMGQEVILRCVPISNHLYFYWYRQILGQKVEFLVSFYNNEISEKSEIFDDQFSVERPDGSNFTLKIRSTKLEDSAMYFCASHRVFTDTQYFGPGTRLTVL.

The gene calls are TRBV5-1 and TRBJ1-2; D remains unclear. Germline CDR1 and CDR2: SGHRS and YFSETQ. CDR3 length: 14 amino acids. The germline V and J ends were trimmed by 0 bases and 4 bases, with 10 bases remaining between them. This CDR3 reads CASSLETDVYGYTF. CDR3 DNA sequence: TGCGCCAGCAGCTTGGAAACGGACGTCTATGGCTACACCTTC. The whole variable domain, remainder taken from reference TRBV5-1 and TRBJ1-2, is KAGVTQTPRYLIKTRGQQVTLSCSPISGHRSVSWYQQTPGQGLQFLFEYFSETQRNKGNFPGRFSGRQFSNSRSEMNVSTLELGDSALYLCASSLETDVYGYTFGSGTRLTVV.

This clonotype has just a few counts. The chain combines TRBV7-6 with TRBJ1-5; a possible D gene is TRBD1 (5 bases). Trimming removed 5 bases at V and 7 bases at J, with 15 bases between. Germline V gene data show CDR1 as SGHVS and CDR2 as FNYEAQ. The length of the CDR3 is 14 residues. The CDR3 region is CASSLTPGGQPQHF. The CDR3 nucleotides are TGTGCCAGCAGCCTTACCCCGGGGGGACAGCCCCAGCATTTT.

The table lists this clonotype with a few counts. The chain couples TRBV7-2 to TRBJ2-3, with TRBD1 matching over 7 bases. V shed 4 bases, J shed 1 base, and the junction held 11 bases outside the gene matches. Per the germline V gene, CDR1 is SGHTA and CDR2 is FQGNSA. CDR3 size: 17 residues. The chain's CDR3 is CASSSPSPGTGTDTQYF. CDR3 in DNA: TGTGCCAGCAGCTCACCTAGCCCCGGGACAGGCACAGATACGCAGTATTTT.

The table lists this clonotype with a count of one. The chain uses TRBV4-1 and TRBJ2-1; 7 bases fit TRBD2. The CDR3 is 15 amino acids. Trimming cost V 8 bases and J 0 bases; bases outside gene matches: 7. The V gene's germline CDR1 is MGHRA and CDR2 YSYEKL. The CDR3 bases are TGCGCCAGCCTGGGGGGGGAAAGCTCCTACAATGAGCAGTTCTTC. Translating it yields CASLGGESSYNEQFF.

This clonotype was counted ten times or more. The V call is TRBV7-6, the J call TRBJ1-2, with D maybe TRBD1 (5 bases). Trimming cost V 5 bases and J 6 bases, with 13 bases left between them. This CDR3 region has 13 residues. Germline V gene lookup returns CDR1 SGHVS and CDR2 FNYEAQ. The CDR3 is CASSPGPGDGYTF. DNA of the CDR3: TGTGCCAGCAGCCCCGGGCCGGGGGATGGCTACACCTTC. The variable domain in full, with the rest retrieved from reference TRBV7-6 and TRBJ1-2, is GAGVSQSPRYKVTKRGQDVALRCDPISGHVSLYWYRQALGQGPEFLTYFNYEAQQDKSGLPNDRFSAERPEGSISTLTIQRTEQRDSAMYRCASSPGPGDGYTFGSGTRLTVV.

The chain employs TRBV11-2 and TRBJ2-5; 7 bases line up with TRBD2. CDR3 size: 15 residues. V was clipped by 4 bases and J by 5 bases; unmatched bases: 10. Germline loops: CDR1 SGHAT, CDR2 FQNNGV. CDR3 coding DNA: TGTGCCAGCAGCTCGCTGGCGGGAGTGTGGGAGACCCAGTACTTC. This translates into CASSSLAGVWETQYF.

There are a few counts of this clonotype. This sequence joins TRBV6-2 or TRBV6-3 and TRBJ1-1; TRBD1 is a possible D gene (5 bases). The V and J ends lost 10 bases and 1 base respectively, with 13 bases between them. The length of the CDR3 is 13 residues. CDR1 MNHEY and CDR2 SVGEGT come from the germline V gene. The CDR3 bases are TGTGCCACCCGAGGGACTACGAACACTGAAGCTTTCTTT. Amino acid sequence: CATRGTTNTEAFF.

This clonotype was counted ten times or more. This chain links TRBV7-2 with TRBJ2-7; 7 nucleotides align to TRBD2. There are 14 residues in the CDR3. Germline loops: CDR1 SGHTA, CDR2 FQGNSA. The ends lost 3 bases at V and 3 bases at J; junction bases unmatched: 5. CDR3 region: CASSFGGSGYEQYF. In nucleotides, the CDR3 is TGTGCCAGCAGCTTCGGCGGGAGTGGCTACGAGCAGTACTTC. Full variable domain (remainder filled in from reference TRBV7-2 and TRBJ2-7): GAGVSQSPSNKVTEKGKDVELRCDPISGHTALYWYRQSLGQGLEFLIYFQGNSAPDKSGLPSDRFSAERTGGSVSTLTIQRTQQEDSAVYLCASSFGGSGYEQYFGPGTRLTVT.

This clonotype appeared once. V and J are TRBV11-2 and TRBJ2-1; D remains unclear. This CDR3 contains 15 residues. V lost 5 bases to trimming and J lost 6 bases, with 17 bases between them. The germline gives CDR1 SGHAT, CDR2 FQNNGV. CDR3: CASSPRVSSRNEQFF. CDR3 in DNA: TGTGCCAGCAGCCCACGGGTATCTAGTCGCAATGAGCAGTTCTTC.

V usage is TRBV20-1 and J usage is TRBJ2-3; 8 nucleotides line up with TRBD1. Germline values: CDR1 DFQATT, CDR2 SNEGSKA (reference sequence). V lost 4 bases, J lost 3 bases, and 3 bases stayed unmatched. This CDR3 has 13 residues. In nucleotides, the CDR3 is TGCAGTGCTACAGGGGGCCAAACAGATACGCAGTATTTT. It codes for CSATGGQTDTQYF.

The chain joins TRBV7-2 to TRBJ2-7; D is possibly TRBD1 or TRBD2 (7 bases each). Germline V lookup: CDR1 SGHTA, CDR2 FQGNSA. With 4 bases removed from V and 2 bases from J, the gap between germline ends came to 21 bases. This CDR3 has 17 amino acids. For the CDR3, the DNA is TGTGCCAGCAGCTCCGGGGGGACAGACAACCTCGCCTACGAGCAGTACTTC. It specifies CASSSGGTDNLAYEQYF.

This clonotype was detected only a few times. The chain links TRBV7-2 to TRBJ1-5; D uncertain. Trimming shortened V by 2 bases and J by 0 bases, and 14 bases separated the two germline ends. Germline CDR1 reads SGHTA; CDR2 reads FQGNSA. The CDR3 spans 17 residues. CDR3 amino acids: CASSLPLHQLSNQPQHF. The CDR3 coding sequence is TGTGCCAGCAGCTTACCCTTACATCAACTTAGCAATCAGCCCCAGCATTTT.